Below, one T cell receptor beta chain is given with its context. The antigen is not known. This CDR3 region has 13 residues. From germline, CDR1 is MNHEY and CDR2 SVGAGI. V lost 0 bases, J lost 12 bases, and 11 bases lay in between. This entry comes from a study of T-cell memory formation after mild COVID-19. Study in general: Most TCR clusters belonged to a single donor. Overall study findings and caveats: Memory cells collected pre-infection included some clones that later responded, suggesting cross-reactive memory joined.

In TCRdb, the 5' RACE reads were re-called with MiXCR into one record per CDR3 protein. Among 65,000 to 90,000 distinct CDR3 sequences listed, about 14% were seen once. The receptor was isolated from an adult woman who had mild COVID-19 (a few samples of this study predate the infection). Cell type and time point are not known. Sequencing was carried out using PBMCs or a T cell subset sorted from them (not recorded which). The chain has TRBV6-5 and TRBJ1-4; no definite D call. The CDR3 bases are TGTGCCAGCAGTTACTCGATAGAAAGGGAACTGTTTTTT. Protein product: CASSYSIERELFF.